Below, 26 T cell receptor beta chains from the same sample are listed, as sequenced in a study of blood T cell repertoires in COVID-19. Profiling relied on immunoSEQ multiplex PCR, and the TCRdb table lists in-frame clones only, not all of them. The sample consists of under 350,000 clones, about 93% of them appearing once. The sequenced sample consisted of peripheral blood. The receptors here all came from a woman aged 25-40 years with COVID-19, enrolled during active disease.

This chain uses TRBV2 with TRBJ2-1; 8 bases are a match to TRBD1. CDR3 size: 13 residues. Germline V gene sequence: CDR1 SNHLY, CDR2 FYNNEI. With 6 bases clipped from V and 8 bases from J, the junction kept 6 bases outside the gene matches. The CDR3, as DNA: TGTGCCAGCAGCCCGTCGACAGGGGATGAGCAGTTCTTC. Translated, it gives CASSPSTGDEQFF.

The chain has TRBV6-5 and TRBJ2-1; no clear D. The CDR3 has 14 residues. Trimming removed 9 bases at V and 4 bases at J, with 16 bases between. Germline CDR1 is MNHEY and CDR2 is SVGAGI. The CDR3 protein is CASSPGSLYNEQFF. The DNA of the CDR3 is TGTGCCAGTAGCCCCGGGTCCTTATACAATGAGCAGTTCTTC.

CDR3 region: CASSPGQGQPQHF. CDR3 sequence (DNA): TGTGCCAGCTCACCGGGACAGGGTCAGCCCCAGCATTTT. The chain recombines TRBV18 with TRBJ1-5; 9 bases match TRBD1. The CDR3 extends over 13 amino acids. Trimming cost V 3 bases and J 6 bases; bases outside gene matches: 0. Germline V gene sequence: CDR1 KGHSH, CDR2 LQKENI.

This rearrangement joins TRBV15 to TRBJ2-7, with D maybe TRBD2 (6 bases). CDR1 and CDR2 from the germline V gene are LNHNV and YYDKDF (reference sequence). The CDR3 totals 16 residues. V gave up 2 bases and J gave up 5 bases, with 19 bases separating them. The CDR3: CATSRSPRLVRHEQYF. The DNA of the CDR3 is TGTGCCACCAGCAGAAGCCCCCGACTAGTACGCCACGAGCAGTACTTC.

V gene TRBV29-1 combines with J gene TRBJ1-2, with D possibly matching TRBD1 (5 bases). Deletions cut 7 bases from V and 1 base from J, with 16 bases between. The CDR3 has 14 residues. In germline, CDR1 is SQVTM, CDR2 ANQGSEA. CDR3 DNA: TGCAGCGCAGTTCCGACAGACTTTAACTATGGCTACACCTTC. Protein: CSAVPTDFNYGYTF.

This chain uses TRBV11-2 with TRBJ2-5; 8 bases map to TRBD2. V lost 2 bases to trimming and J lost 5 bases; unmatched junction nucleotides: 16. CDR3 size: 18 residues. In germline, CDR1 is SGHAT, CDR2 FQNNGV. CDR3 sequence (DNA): TGTGCCAGCAGCTTATTCGGTGTGGAAGCGGGAGTCCGTGAGACCCAGTACTTC. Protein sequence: CASSLFGVEAGVRETQYF.

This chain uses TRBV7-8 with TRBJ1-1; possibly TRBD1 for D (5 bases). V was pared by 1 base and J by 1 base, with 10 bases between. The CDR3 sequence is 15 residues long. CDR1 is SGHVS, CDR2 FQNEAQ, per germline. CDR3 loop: CASSLEGLRNTEAFF. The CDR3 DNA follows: TGTGCCAGCAGCTTAGAGGGACTTAGGAACACTGAAGCTTTCTTT.

The CDR3 protein is CASSRGHGPYEQYF. CDR3 nucleotide sequence: TGCGCCAGCAGCCGGGGACACGGGCCCTACGAGCAGTACTTC. V is TRBV5-1 and J is TRBJ2-7, with D possibly matching TRBD1 (6 bases). Germline V gene lookup returns CDR1 SGHRS and CDR2 YFSETQ. V gave up 4 bases and J gave up 2 bases, with 13 bases separating them. The CDR3 runs to 14 residues.

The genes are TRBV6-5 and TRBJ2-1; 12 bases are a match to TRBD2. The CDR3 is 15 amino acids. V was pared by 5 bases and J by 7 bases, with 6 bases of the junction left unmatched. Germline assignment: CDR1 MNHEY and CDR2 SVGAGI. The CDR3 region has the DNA TGTGCCAGCAGTCGGCCTAGCGGGAGGGATAATGAGCAGTTCTTC. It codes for CASSRPSGRDNEQFF.

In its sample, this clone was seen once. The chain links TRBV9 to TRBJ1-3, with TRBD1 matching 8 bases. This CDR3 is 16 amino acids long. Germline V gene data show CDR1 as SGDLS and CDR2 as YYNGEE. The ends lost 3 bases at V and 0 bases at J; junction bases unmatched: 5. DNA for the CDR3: TGTGCCAGCAGCGCGAGGGACAGGAACTCTGGAAACACCATATATTTT. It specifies CASSARDRNSGNTIYF.

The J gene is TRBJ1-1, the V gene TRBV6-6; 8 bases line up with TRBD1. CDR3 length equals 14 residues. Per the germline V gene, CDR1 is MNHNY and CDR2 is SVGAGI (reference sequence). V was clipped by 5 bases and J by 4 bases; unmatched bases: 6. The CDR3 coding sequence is TGTGCCAGCAGTCGCCTTGACAGGGGCACTGAAGCTTTCTTT. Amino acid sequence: CASSRLDRGTEAFF.

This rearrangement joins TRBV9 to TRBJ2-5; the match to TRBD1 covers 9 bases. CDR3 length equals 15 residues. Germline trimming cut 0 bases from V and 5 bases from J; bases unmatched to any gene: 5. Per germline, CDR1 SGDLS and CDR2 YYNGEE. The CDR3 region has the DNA TGTGCCAGCAGCGTAGCTCCGGACAGGGGTGAGACCCAGTACTTC. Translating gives CASSVAPDRGETQYF.

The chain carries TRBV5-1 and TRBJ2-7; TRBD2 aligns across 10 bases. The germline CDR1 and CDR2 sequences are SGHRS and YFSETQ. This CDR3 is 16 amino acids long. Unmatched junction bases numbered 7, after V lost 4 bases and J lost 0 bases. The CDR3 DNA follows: TGCGCCAGCAGCACCGGGACTAGCGCAAACTCCTACGAGCAGTACTTC. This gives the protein CASSTGTSANSYEQYF.

CDR3 residues: CASSGRLAGEQRREQFF. The CDR3 bases are TGTGCCAGCAGCGGACGACTAGCGGGAGAACAGCGTCGTGAGCAGTTCTTC. V is TRBV7-9 and J is TRBJ2-1; TRBD2 aligns across 12 bases. This CDR3 region has 17 residues. Germline loops: CDR1 SEHNR, CDR2 FQNEAQ (reference sequence). Trimming at V came to 5 bases and at J to 9 bases, leaving 14 bases not matched to a gene.

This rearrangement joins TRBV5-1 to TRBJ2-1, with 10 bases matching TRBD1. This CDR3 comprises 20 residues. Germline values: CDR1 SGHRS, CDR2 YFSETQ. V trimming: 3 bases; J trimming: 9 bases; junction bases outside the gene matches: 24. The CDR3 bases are TGCGCCAGCAGCTGGGGGACAGGGGCTGCAGCAGGGGCAAAGAGCGGTGAGCAGTTCTTC. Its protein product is CASSWGTGAAAGAKSGEQFF.

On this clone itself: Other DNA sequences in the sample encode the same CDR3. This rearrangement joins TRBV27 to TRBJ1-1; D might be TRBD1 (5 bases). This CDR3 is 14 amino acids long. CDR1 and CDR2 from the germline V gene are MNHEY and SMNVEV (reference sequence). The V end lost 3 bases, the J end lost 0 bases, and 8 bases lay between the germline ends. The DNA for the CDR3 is TGTGCCAGCAGTTTTCGGGGGATGAACACTGAAGCTTTCTTT. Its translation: CASSFRGMNTEAFF.

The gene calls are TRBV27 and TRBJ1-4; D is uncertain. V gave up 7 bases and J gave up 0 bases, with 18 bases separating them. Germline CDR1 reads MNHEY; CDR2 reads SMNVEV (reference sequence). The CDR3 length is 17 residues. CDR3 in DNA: TGTGCCAGCACCCCTCGAGGCGTCTCCGCAACTAATGAAAAACTGTTTTTT. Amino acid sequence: CASTPRGVSATNEKLFF.

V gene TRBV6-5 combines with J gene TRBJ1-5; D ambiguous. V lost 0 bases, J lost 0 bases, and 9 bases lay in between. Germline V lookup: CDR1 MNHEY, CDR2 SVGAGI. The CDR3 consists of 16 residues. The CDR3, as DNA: TGTGCCAGCAGTTACTCGTTTGGGCCTAGCAATCAGCCCCAGCATTTT. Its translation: CASSYSFGPSNQPQHF.

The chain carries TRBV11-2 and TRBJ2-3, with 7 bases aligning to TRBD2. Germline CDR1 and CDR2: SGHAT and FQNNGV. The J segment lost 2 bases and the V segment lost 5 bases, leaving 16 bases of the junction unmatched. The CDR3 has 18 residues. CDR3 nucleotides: TGTGCCAGCAGCGCCGGTGTCGCGGGAGTGATTGTCACAGATACGCAGTATTTT. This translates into CASSAGVAGVIVTDTQYF.

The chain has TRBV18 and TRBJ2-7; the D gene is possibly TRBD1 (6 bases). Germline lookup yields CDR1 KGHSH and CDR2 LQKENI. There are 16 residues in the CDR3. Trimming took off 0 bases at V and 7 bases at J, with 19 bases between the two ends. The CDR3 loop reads CASSPPAGVRTGEQYF. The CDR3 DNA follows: TGTGCCAGCTCACCACCGGCAGGGGTGAGGACGGGGGAGCAGTACTTC.

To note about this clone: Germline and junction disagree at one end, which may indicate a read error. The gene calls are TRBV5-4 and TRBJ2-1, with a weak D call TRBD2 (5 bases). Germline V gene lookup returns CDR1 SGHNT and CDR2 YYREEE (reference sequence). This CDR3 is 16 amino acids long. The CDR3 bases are TGTGCCAGCAGTTTGGGTCCGGGGTGGGTCGACAATGAGCAGTTCTTC. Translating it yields CASSLGPGWVDNEQFF.

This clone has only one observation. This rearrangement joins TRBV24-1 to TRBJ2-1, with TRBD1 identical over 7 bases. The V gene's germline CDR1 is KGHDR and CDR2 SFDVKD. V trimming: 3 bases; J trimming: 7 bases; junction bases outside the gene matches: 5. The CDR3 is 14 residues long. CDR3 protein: CATSDPGGRNEQFF. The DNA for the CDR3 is TGTGCCACCAGTGATCCAGGGGGAAGGAATGAGCAGTTCTTC.

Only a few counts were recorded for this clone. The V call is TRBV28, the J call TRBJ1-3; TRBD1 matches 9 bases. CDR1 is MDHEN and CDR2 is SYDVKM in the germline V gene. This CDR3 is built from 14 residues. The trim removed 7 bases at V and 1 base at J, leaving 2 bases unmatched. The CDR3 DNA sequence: TGTGCCAGCAAGGGGACAGGGTCTGGAAACACCATATATTTT. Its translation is CASKGTGSGNTIYF.

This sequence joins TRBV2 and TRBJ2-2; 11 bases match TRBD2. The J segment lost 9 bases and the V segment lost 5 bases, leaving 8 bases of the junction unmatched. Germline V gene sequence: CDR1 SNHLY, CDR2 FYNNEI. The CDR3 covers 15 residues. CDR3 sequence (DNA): TGTGCCAGCAGTATTACTAGCGGGAGACTCCGGGAGCTGTTTTTT. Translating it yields CASSITSGRLRELFF.

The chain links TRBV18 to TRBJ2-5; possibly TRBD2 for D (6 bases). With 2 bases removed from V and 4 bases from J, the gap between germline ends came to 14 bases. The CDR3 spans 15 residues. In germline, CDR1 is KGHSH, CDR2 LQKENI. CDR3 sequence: CASSPFAGLGETQYF. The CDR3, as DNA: TGTGCCAGCTCACCATTCGCGGGGCTCGGAGAGACCCAGTACTTC.

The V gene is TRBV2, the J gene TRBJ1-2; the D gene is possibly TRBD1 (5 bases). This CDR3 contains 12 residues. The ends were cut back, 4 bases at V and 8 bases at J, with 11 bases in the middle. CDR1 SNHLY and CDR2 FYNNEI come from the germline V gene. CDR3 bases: TGTGCCAGCAGTGGGGGGGTCCAGGGCTACACCTTC. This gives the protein CASSGGVQGYTF.